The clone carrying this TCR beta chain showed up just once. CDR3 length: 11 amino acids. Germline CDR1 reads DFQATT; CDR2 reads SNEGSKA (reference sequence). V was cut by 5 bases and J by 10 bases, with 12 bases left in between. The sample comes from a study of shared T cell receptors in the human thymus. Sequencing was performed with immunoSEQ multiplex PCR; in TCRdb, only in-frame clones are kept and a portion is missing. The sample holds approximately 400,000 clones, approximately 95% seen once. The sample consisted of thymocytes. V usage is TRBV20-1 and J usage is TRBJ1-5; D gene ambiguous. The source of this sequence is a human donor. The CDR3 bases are TGCAGTGCTTTTCCAGAGGATCCCCAGCATTTT. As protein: CSAFPEDPQHF.